This T cell receptor beta chain is from a study of metastatic and nonmetastatic thyroid tumors (dated by TCRdb to 2018 to 2020). Some background on the complete study: The researchers compared repertoires between peripheral blood samples and tumor or nodule tissue samples from patients with malignant or benign thyroid disease. General conclusions and limits of the study: In both blood and tumor samples, TCR beta diversity was reported to be significantly higher in malignant tumors than in benign nodules.

This clone occurred many times. Which antigen it targets is not known. No much larger clone is present one base from it, and per-base qualities are unavailable. No treatment had been received by any patient before thyroid surgery. The study retrospectively analysed patient clinical samples collected from about 2012 to 2019 using T-cell receptor beta sequencing. V is reduced by 3 bases and J by 3 bases, leaving a spacing of 5 bases between them. Counted from cysteine to phenylalanine, this CDR3 has 11 amino acids. Just CDR3 DNA is preserved here, 33 bases in frame from base 1. Based on the germline V gene (reference sequence), the CDR1 and CDR2 sequences are GTSNPN and SVGIG. The library was produced with PCR. The instrument was an Illumina HiSeq 4000. The TCR beta-chain CDR3 region of each patient was profiled by high-throughput sequencing. On the study's bioinformatics: The researchers built a classifier to tell apart papillary thyroid cancer patients with distant metastasis, based on CDR3 differences among clinicopathological groups. The Shannon index was used to measure repertoire diversity, and the Morisita-Horn index was used to measure how similar tumor and blood repertoires were. TCRdb reran the public reads through fastp at Q25 and MiXCR, keeping productive beta chains. These V and J calls originate from TCRdb's pipeline instead of the authors' own analysis. The sample table shows 10,000 to 15,000 clones, and 20% to 25% are seen once. The ten most abundant clones make up 3% to 4.5% of the sample.

This TCR came from a female donor with papillary thyroid cancer or a benign thyroid nodule (not recorded which). Some clones in this sample may be carry-over from other donors' samples. This receptor chain uses TRBV30 and TRBJ1-2, with the D gene too uncertain to name. Sequencing used blood. The DNA sequence follows: TGTGCCTGGAGCCCAGACTATGGCTACACCTTC. This gives the protein CAWSPDYGYTF. Full variable domain (CDR3 extended with the reference TRBV30 and TRBJ1-2 proteins): SQTIHQWPATLVQPVGSPLSLECTVEGTSNPNLYWYRQAAGRGLQLLFYSVGIGQISSEVPQNLSASRPQDRQFILSSKKLLLSDSGFYLCAWSPDYGYTFGSGTRLTVV.